A selection of T cell receptor beta chains follows, all from one sample in a study of CXCR3-negative and CXCR3-positive naive CD8 T cells. With the 5' RACE reads reprocessed, TCRdb shows one record per CDR3 protein and no DNA. This sample's table has 6,000 to 8,500 distinct CDR3 sequences. The sequencing sample was made of naive CXCR3+ CD8+ T cells from blood. The receptors come from a human donor in good health. Some clones in this sample may be carry-over from other donors' samples. Both conserved end residues are part of each CDR3. Each record gives: CDR3 protein, J gene, clone size, V gene. Clone size is given for some rows only: seen once, a few or many times, or a class if the clone is expanded.

CDR3 protein: CASSVVVAATYNEQFF; J gene: TRBJ2-1; clone size: -; V gene: TRBV9
CDR3 protein: CASSPSGLAGRNEQFF; J gene: TRBJ2-1; clone size: -; V gene: TRBV7-9
CDR3 protein: CAISGTESYNEQFF; J gene: TRBJ2-1; clone size: -; V gene: TRBV10-3
CDR3 protein: CASSPRPGQGTEDTQYF; J gene: TRBJ2-3; clone size: -; V gene: TRBV7-9
CDR3 protein: CASSRGDLQPAADEQFF; J gene: TRBJ2-1; clone size: medium-sized; V gene: TRBV21-1
CDR3 protein: CASRLSGQGDPDTQYF; J gene: TRBJ2-3; clone size: -; V gene: TRBV7-3
CDR3 protein: CSVDQGADGYTF; J gene: TRBJ1-2; clone size: -; V gene: TRBV29-1
CDR3 protein: CASSFSGKSSYNEQFF; J gene: TRBJ2-1; clone size: -; V gene: TRBV5-1
CDR3 protein: CSARPPSSYEQYF; J gene: TRBJ2-7; clone size: -; V gene: TRBV20-1
CDR3 protein: CASSQDWTGDTGELFF; J gene: TRBJ2-2; clone size: medium-sized; V gene: TRBV3-1
CDR3 protein: CSVEKEGVTDTQYF; J gene: TRBJ2-3; clone size: -; V gene: TRBV29-1
CDR3 protein: CASSVVKEMNTEAFF; J gene: TRBJ1-1; clone size: -; V gene: TRBV9
CDR3 protein: CASGDWTDPYQETQYF; J gene: TRBJ2-5; clone size: -; V gene: TRBV6-6
CDR3 protein: CASSMAGLYAEAFF; J gene: TRBJ1-1; clone size: -; V gene: TRBV19
CDR3 protein: CRFGGGADTQYF; J gene: TRBJ2-3; clone size: -; V gene: TRBV20-1
CDR3 protein: CASSVGSERSYEQYF; J gene: TRBJ2-7; clone size: medium-sized; V gene: TRBV9
CDR3 protein: CASSPNGGSIDTQYF; J gene: TRBJ2-3; clone size: -; V gene: TRBV7-6
CDR3 protein: CASSESGNQPQHF; J gene: TRBJ1-5; clone size: -; V gene: TRBV25-1
CDR3 protein: CASSSLAGVEVDTQYF; J gene: TRBJ2-3; clone size: medium-sized; V gene: TRBV28
CDR3 protein: CASSPGDSYEQYF; J gene: TRBJ2-7; clone size: medium-sized; V gene: TRBV7-8
CDR3 protein: CASSSYRADTQYF; J gene: TRBJ2-3; clone size: -; V gene: TRBV6-5
CDR3 protein: CASSPAGFAYEQYF; J gene: TRBJ2-7; clone size: -; V gene: TRBV14
CDR3 protein: CASSVGRYADNEQFF; J gene: TRBJ2-1; clone size: -; V gene: TRBV28
CDR3 protein: CASSEGLSGFEQFF; J gene: TRBJ2-1; clone size: medium-sized; V gene: TRBV2
CDR3 protein: CASSPPPAGQETQYF; J gene: TRBJ2-5; clone size: medium-sized; V gene: TRBV6-5
CDR3 protein: CASSSTGGNYEQYF; J gene: TRBJ2-7; clone size: -; V gene: TRBV6-9
CDR3 protein: CASGPSGRRTDTQYF; J gene: TRBJ2-3; clone size: -; V gene: TRBV12-3/TRBV12-4